This T cell receptor (beta chain) appears in the sequencing data of a study of control samples from healthy donors and cancer patients. Sequencing used immunoSEQ multiplex PCR; TCRdb keeps in-frame clones, though not all of them. The sample includes about 180,000 clones, around nine tenths of them seen just once. Germline V gene data show CDR1 as MNHEY and CDR2 as SMNVEV (reference sequence). The CDR3 contains 18 residues. V was clipped by 6 bases and J by 5 bases; unmatched bases: 18. This clone showed up just once. The rearrangement joins TRBV27 to TRBJ1-4, with 7 nucleotides matching TRBD1. The sequenced material came from blood. This receptor was taken from a man younger than 40 in good health. The CDR3 coding sequence is TGTGCCAGCAGCCCAGCTCTCCTGCAGGGGGTAGAGAATGAAAAACTGTTTTTT. Translation: CASSPALLQGVENEKLFF.